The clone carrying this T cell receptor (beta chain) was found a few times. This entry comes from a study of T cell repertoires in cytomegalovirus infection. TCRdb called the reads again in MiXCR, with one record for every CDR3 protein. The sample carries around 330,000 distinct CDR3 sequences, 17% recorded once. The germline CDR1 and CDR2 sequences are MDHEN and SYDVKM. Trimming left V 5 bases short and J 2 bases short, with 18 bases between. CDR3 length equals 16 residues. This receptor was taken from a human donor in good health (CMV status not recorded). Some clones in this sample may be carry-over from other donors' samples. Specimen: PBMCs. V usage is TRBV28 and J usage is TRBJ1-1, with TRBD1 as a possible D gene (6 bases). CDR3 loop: CASSTPGHRDNTEAFF. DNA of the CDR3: TGTGCCAGCAGTACCCCGGGACACAGGGATAACACTGAAGCTTTCTTT. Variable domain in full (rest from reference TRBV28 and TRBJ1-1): DVKVTQSSRYLVKRTGEKVFLECVQDMDHENMFWYRQDPGLGLRLIYFSYDVKMKEKGDIPEGYSVSREKKERFSLILESASTNQTSMYLCASSTPGHRDNTEAFFGQGTRLTVV.